These 6 T cell receptor beta chains originate from one sample sequenced in a study of patients and donors after allogeneic stem cell transplantation. Each CDR3 protein is one row after TCRdb ran MiXCR on the RT-PCR reads. The table lists about a million distinct CDR3 sequences, under 20% of them singletons. The source material was blood, either unsorted or a sorted T cell fraction (not recorded which). The receptors shown here come from a human donor who was either an allogeneic HSCT recipient or a stem cell or donor lymphocyte infusion donor (not recorded which). It is not recorded whose cells these are; they may come from a transplant donor.

This clonotype was recorded many times. The V call is TRBV5-6, the J call TRBJ2-7; no reliable D call. The V gene lost 4 bases and the J gene lost 3 bases, with 5 bases spanning the gap. The germline gives CDR1 SGHDT, CDR2 YYEEEE. This CDR3 contains 11 residues. The CDR3 coding sequence is TGTGCCAGCAGCAACTACTACGAGCAGTACTTC. It codes for CASSNYYEQYF. The full variable domain, with the rest looked up from reference TRBV5-6 and TRBJ2-7, is DAGVTQSPTHLIKTRGQQVTLRCSPKSGHDTVSWYQQALGQGPQFIFQYYEEEERQRGNFPDRFSGHQFPNYSSELNVNALLLGDSALYLCASSNYYEQYFGPGTRLTVT.

DNA for the CDR3: TGTGCCAGCAGCCCACTTTCAGTTCCTAGCGGGGTGAACACCGGGGAGCTGTTTTTT. Amino acids: CASSPLSVPSGVNTGELFF. J is TRBJ2-2 and V is TRBV4-2, with 9 bases matching TRBD2. The J segment lost 1 base and the V segment lost 4 bases, leaving 13 bases of the junction unmatched. Germline V gives CDR1 LGHNA, CDR2 YNFKEQ. The CDR3 runs 19 residues.

The chain carries TRBV6-2 or TRBV6-3 and TRBJ1-2; 8 bases are shared with TRBD1. CDR1 is MNHEY, CDR2 SVGEGT, per germline. Losses at the gene ends were 6 bases for V and 2 bases for J; bases not matched to a gene: 8. CDR3 length: 15 amino acids. The CDR3 sequence: CASSRDRPANYGYTF. Here the CDR3 DNA reads TGTGCCAGCAGCAGGGACAGGCCGGCGAACTATGGCTACACCTTC.

This clonotype came up a few times. The J gene is TRBJ1-1, the V gene TRBV9; D is undetermined. V lost 3 bases and J lost 3, with 24 bases in between. Germline CDR1 SGDLS, CDR2 YYNGEE. The CDR3 extends over 18 amino acids. The CDR3 DNA reads TGTGCCAGCAGCGAGGGCCCGCGTGCGGGAGGTTGGGACACTGAAGCTTTCTTT. Protein sequence: CASSEGPRAGGWDTEAFF.

V and J are TRBV7-9 and TRBJ2-1, with unresolved D. V shed 4 bases and J shed 5 bases, with 15 bases lying between them. This CDR3 has 15 residues. Looked up from germline, CDR1 is SEHNR and CDR2 is FQNEAQ (reference sequence). As DNA, the CDR3 is TGTGCCAGCAGCTCAATAGGTAGAAACAACAATGAGCAGTTCTTC. Translating it yields CASSSIGRNNNEQFF.

This clonotype occurred a few times. The chain joins TRBV27 to TRBJ2-2; D gene ambiguous. The CDR3 totals 14 residues. Germline V gives CDR1 MNHEY, CDR2 SMNVEV (reference sequence). The V end was cut by 2 bases, the J end by 6 bases, with 10 bases between. CDR3 bases: TGTGCCAGCAGTTTAGGCAGAACGGCCGGGGAGCTGTTTTTT. It is translated as CASSLGRTAGELFF.